The 28 T cell receptor beta chains given below trace back to one sample, sequenced in a study of CD8 T cells in Susac syndrome. With random hexamers, reverse transcription was performed on about 0.45 to 1 ug of RNA. MiXCR was run by TCRdb on the immunoSEQ multiplex PCR reads, yielding one entry per CDR3 protein. This sample has some 63,000 distinct CDR3 sequences, with approximately 93% found just once. Sequencing used CD8+ T cells from PBMCs. The receptors here all came from a human donor with multiple sclerosis.

This clonotype appeared a single time. The chain uses TRBV6-2 or TRBV6-3 and TRBJ2-1; D unclear. This CDR3 has 14 residues. CDR1 and CDR2 from the germline V gene are MNHEY and SVGEGT. Deletions cut 2 bases from V and 0 bases from J, with 5 bases between. The CDR3, as DNA: TGTGCCAGCAGTTACCCTGGCTCCTACAATGAGCAGTTCTTC. Translation: CASSYPGSYNEQFF.

The chain links TRBV9 to TRBJ2-7, with 10 bases matching TRBD2. The length of the CDR3 is 13 residues. The germline V gene encodes CDR1 SGDLS and CDR2 YYNGEE. Trimming removed 5 bases from V and 5 bases from J; junction bases left unmatched: 4. CDR3 sequence reads: CASRASGSHEQYF. The CDR3 region has the DNA TGTGCCAGCAGGGCTAGCGGGAGTCACGAGCAGTACTTC.

The chain carries TRBV12-3 or TRBV12-4 and TRBJ1-6; no reliable D call. V was trimmed by 6 bases and J by 8 bases, leaving 14 bases between them. This CDR3 is 14 amino acids long. This CDR3 is CASSQTSLYSPLHF. The CDR3 DNA is TGTGCCAGCAGCCAGACATCTCTTTATTCACCCCTCCACTTT.

Here the CDR3 DNA reads TGTGCCAGCAGCTCGGGACAGCTAGCGGGGTCCTACGAGCAGTACTTC. Translation gives CASSSGQLAGSYEQYF. The chain has TRBV5-4 and TRBJ2-7; 9 bases fit TRBD2. Trimming at V came to 3 bases and at J to 1 base, leaving 8 bases not matched to a gene. Germline V gene data show CDR1 as SGHNT and CDR2 as YYREEE (reference sequence). The CDR3 length is 16 residues.

The V call is TRBV3-1, the J call TRBJ1-5; unclear D gene. There are 15 residues in the CDR3. Germline CDR1 LGHDT, CDR2 YNNKEL (reference sequence). V shed 4 bases and J shed 5 bases, with 15 bases lying between them. CDR3 nucleotides: TGTGCCAGCAGCCTGTCCAACAGTTACCATCAGCCCCAGCATTTT. Protein sequence: CASSLSNSYHQPQHF.

The chain employs TRBV19 and TRBJ2-5; no firm D call. The CDR3 extends over 13 amino acids. The germline CDR1 and CDR2 sequences are LNHDA and SQIVND (reference sequence). With 5 bases removed from V and 0 bases from J, the gap between germline ends came to 7 bases. The CDR3 DNA reads as TGTGCCAGTAGTGGGTATTACCAAGAGACCCAGTACTTC. Translation gives CASSGYYQETQYF.

The V and J genes are TRBV6-4 and TRBJ1-1; D is uncertain. The CDR3 is made up of 12 amino acids. Trimming took off 9 bases at V and 4 bases at J, with 12 bases between the two ends. Germline V lookup: CDR1 MRHNA, CDR2 SNTAGT. As DNA, the CDR3 is TGTGCCAGAATGCCGGCGGGCACTGAAGCTTTCTTT. Translation: CARMPAGTEAFF.

The chain employs TRBV4-1 and TRBJ2-3, with D possibly TRBD2 on 5 matching bases. CDR3 length: 16 residues. The germline V and J ends were trimmed by 1 base and 2 bases, with 13 bases remaining between them. Germline-derived CDR1 and CDR2 are MGHRA and YSYEKL. The CDR3 nucleotides read TGCGCCAGCAGCCAAGGAGGGTTGGGTTCCACAGATACGCAGTATTTT. It encodes CASSQGGLGSTDTQYF.

CDR3 loop: CASSYPVYEQYF. DNA for the CDR3: TGTGCCAGCAGTTATCCAGTGTACGAGCAGTACTTC. This rearrangement joins TRBV6-9 to TRBJ2-7; D unresolved. This CDR3 spans 12 amino acids. Germline V gives CDR1 MNHGY, CDR2 SVAAGI. V was pared by 2 bases and J by 4 bases, with 6 bases between.

The chain joins TRBV28 to TRBJ2-1; D unclear. Trimming pared 2 bases from V and 8 bases from J, leaving 4 bases between. The CDR3 length is 11 residues. Germline CDR1 is MDHEN and CDR2 is SYDVKM. CDR3 in amino acids: CASSLDYEQFF. In DNA, the CDR3 is TGTGCCAGCAGTTTAGACTATGAGCAGTTCTTC.

V and J are TRBV5-4 and TRBJ2-5; D not resolved. Germline V gene data show CDR1 as SGHNT and CDR2 as YYREEE (reference sequence). This CDR3 has 14 residues. Trimming took off 0 bases at V and 2 bases at J, with 8 bases between the two ends. Here the CDR3 DNA reads TGTGCCAGCAGCTTGGGCCGGGCACAAGAGACCCAGTACTTC. It translates to CASSLGRAQETQYF.

The rearrangement links TRBV2 to TRBJ2-3; 8 bases line up with TRBD1. The length of the CDR3 is 16 residues. The germline V gene has CDR1 SNHLY and CDR2 FYNNEI. J lost 2 bases, V lost 1 base, and 5 bases had no gene match. The CDR3 sequence: CASSEGHRGFTDTQYF. CDR3 DNA: TGTGCCAGCAGTGAAGGACACAGGGGGTTCACAGATACGCAGTATTTT.

The chain joins TRBV7-9 to TRBJ1-2, with D unclear. This CDR3 is built from 15 residues. The ends were cut back, 5 bases at V and 2 bases at J, with 15 bases in the middle. The germline CDR1 and CDR2 sequences are SEHNR and FQNEAQ (reference sequence). The CDR3 spells CASSPLSYTNYGYTF. The CDR3 DNA follows: TGTGCCAGCAGCCCATTAAGTTACACGAACTATGGCTACACCTTC.

V gene TRBV12-3 or TRBV12-4 combines with J gene TRBJ2-3; D tentatively reads TRBD1 or TRBD2 (5 bases each). The CDR3 sequence is 15 residues long. V gave up 4 bases and J gave up 6 bases, with 17 bases separating them. DNA of the CDR3: TGTGCCAGCAGTTGGGACCTGCCAGATAGGGATACGCAGTATTTT. The encoded protein is CASSWDLPDRDTQYF.

The V call is TRBV19, the J call TRBJ2-5; D possibly uses TRBD1 or TRBD2 (5 bases each). Trimming pared 4 bases from V and 2 bases from J, leaving 11 bases between. Germline V gene lookup returns CDR1 LNHDA and CDR2 SQIVND (reference sequence). This CDR3 is built from 14 residues. The CDR3 protein is CASSNRDVQETQYF. CDR3 nucleotides: TGTGCCAGTAGTAACCGGGACGTACAAGAGACCCAGTACTTC.

V is TRBV5-1 and J is TRBJ2-1; the D is unclear. The ends were cut back, 2 bases at V and 8 bases at J, with 11 bases in the middle. Germline CDR1 SGHRS, CDR2 YFSETQ. This CDR3 region has 13 residues. As DNA, the CDR3 is TGCGCCAGCAGCTTATCTGGGTACGATGAGCAGTTCTTC. Translating gives CASSLSGYDEQFF.

The chain joins TRBV19 to TRBJ1-1, with 9 nucleotides matching TRBD1. Germline CDR1 is LNHDA and CDR2 is SQIVND (reference sequence). V was clipped by 7 bases and J by 4 bases; unmatched bases: 10. The CDR3 has 15 residues. The CDR3 nucleotides are TGTGCCAGTATCCCCTCGGTGACAGGGGGCACTGAAGCTTTCTTT. Its protein is CASIPSVTGGTEAFF. The full variable domain, with the rest looked up from reference TRBV19 and TRBJ1-1, is DGGITQSPKYLFRKEGQNVTLSCEQNLNHDAMYWYRQDPGQGLRLIYYSQIVNDFQKGDIAEGYSVSREKKESFPLTVTSAQKNPTAFYLCASIPSVTGGTEAFFGQGTRLTVV.

The chain joins TRBV29-1 to TRBJ2-7; TRBD2 matches 13 bases. The trim removed 6 bases at V and 6 bases at J, leaving 5 bases unmatched. The germline gives CDR1 SQVTM, CDR2 ANQGSEA. The CDR3 is made up of 13 amino acids. For the CDR3, the DNA is TGCAGCGTCGCGACTAGCGGGAGGACCGAGCAGTACTTC. This encodes CSVATSGRTEQYF.

This clonotype has only one observation. The V gene is TRBV20-1, the J gene TRBJ1-1; D may be TRBD1 (5 bases). The CDR3 is 13 residues long. The germline V gene has CDR1 DFQATT and CDR2 SNEGSKA (reference sequence). Trimming cost V 6 bases and J 3 bases, with 14 bases left between them. CDR3 sequence (DNA): TGCAGTGCCACTAGGGGAGGGGACACTGAAGCTTTCTTT. It yields the protein CSATRGGDTEAFF.

This chain links TRBV18 with TRBJ1-1, with D uncertain. Germline V gene data show CDR1 as KGHSH and CDR2 as LQKENI. CDR3 length equals 12 residues. The germline V and J ends were trimmed by 6 bases and 8 bases, with 13 bases remaining between them. CDR3 DNA: TGTGCCAGCTCCCCCCCGACCCTAGAAGCTTTCTTT. It specifies CASSPPTLEAFF.

CDR3 sequence: CASSQETGEVYEQYF. DNA for the CDR3: TGCGCCAGCAGCCAAGAGACAGGGGAAGTCTACGAGCAGTACTTC. The chain couples TRBV4-3 to TRBJ2-7, with 8 bases that match TRBD1. V lost 0 bases and J lost 3; bases outside the gene matches: 4. The CDR3 loop spans 15 amino acids. Germline-derived CDR1 and CDR2 are LGHNA and YSLEER.

The V gene is TRBV4-3, the J gene TRBJ2-3, with 16 bases fitting TRBD2. The ends lost 0 bases at V and 5 bases at J; junction bases unmatched: 14. Germline V CDR1 and CDR2: LGHNA, YSLEER. The CDR3 runs to 21 residues. The CDR3 here is CASSQDRPSGTSGGAGDTQYF. The CDR3 DNA sequence: TGCGCCAGCAGCCAAGATCGCCCTAGTGGGACTAGCGGGGGGGCCGGAGATACGCAGTATTTT.

V gene TRBV18 combines with J gene TRBJ1-2, with D hard to call. Trimming stripped 1 base from V and 0 bases from J, with 9 bases between. This CDR3 is built from 15 residues. Per germline, CDR1 KGHSH and CDR2 LQKENI. DNA for the CDR3: TGTGCCAGCTCACCACGATCAGACACTAACTATGGCTACACCTTC. It specifies CASSPRSDTNYGYTF. The variable domain in full, completed from reference TRBV18 and TRBJ1-2, reads NAGVMQNPRHLVRRRGQEARLRCSPMKGHSHVYWYRQLPEEGLKFMVYLQKENIIDESGMPKERFSAEFPKEGPSILRIQQVVRGDSAAYFCASSPRSDTNYGYTFGSGTRLTVV.

The chain has TRBV6-1 and TRBJ2-7; perhaps TRBD2 as D (6 bases). V lost 5 bases and J 6 bases, leaving 20 bases between the germline ends. CDR3 length: 15 residues. Germline CDR1 and CDR2: MNHNS and SASEGT. The chain's CDR3 is CASSPYVTDGSEQYF. CDR3 coding DNA: TGTGCCAGCAGTCCCTACGTGACTGACGGGAGCGAGCAGTACTTC.

The chain combines TRBV3-1 with TRBJ2-7, with a possible D match to TRBD2 (6 bases). This CDR3 region has 12 residues. The germline V gene has CDR1 LGHDT and CDR2 YNNKEL (reference sequence). Trimming took 7 bases from V and 1 from J, leaving 8 bases between them. The CDR3 sequence: CASMGGSYEQYF. In nucleotides, the CDR3 is TGTGCCAGCATGGGGGGTTCCTACGAGCAGTACTTC.

The chain links TRBV15 to TRBJ2-5; 7 bases agree with TRBD2. The CDR3 spans 17 residues. The J segment lost 1 base and the V segment lost 1 base, leaving 9 bases of the junction unmatched. Germline loops: CDR1 LNHNV, CDR2 YYDKDF (reference sequence). Here the CDR3 reads CATSRVGRGGPQETQYF. The CDR3 DNA follows: TGTGCCACCAGCAGAGTGGGTCGCGGGGGACCCCAAGAGACCCAGTACTTC.

V gene TRBV6-2 or TRBV6-3 combines with J gene TRBJ1-2; no clear D gene. The CDR3 contains 13 residues. Germline values: CDR1 MNHEY, CDR2 SVGEGT. Deletions cut 3 bases from V and 10 bases from J, with 15 bases between. The CDR3 DNA is TGTGCCAGCAGTTATAACCACGTCGCGGACTACACCTTC. Protein product: CASSYNHVADYTF.

The J gene is TRBJ2-7, the V gene TRBV7-8, with D maybe TRBD2 (5 bases). CDR1 is SGHVS, CDR2 FQNEAQ, per germline. This CDR3 has 13 amino acids. V lost 4 bases and J 4 bases, leaving 11 bases between the germline ends. The CDR3 is CASSSGVSYEQYF. The CDR3 bases are TGTGCCAGCAGCTCCGGGGTTTCGTACGAGCAGTACTTC.